There are a few counts of the clone carrying this TCR beta chain. Its target is unknown. The data originate from a study of response to subunit inactivated influenza vaccine. Study-level findings and limits: The authors suggested that few new T cells are recruited per seasonal influenza vaccination.

One entry per CDR3 protein, called by TCRdb with MiXCR from the RT-PCR reads. The sample yields about 190,000 distinct CDR3 sequences, approximately 15% seen once. The length of the CDR3 is 16 residues. From germline, CDR1 is LGHNA and CDR2 YNFKEQ. V lost 4 bases, J lost 3 bases, and 7 bases stayed unmatched. This specimen consisted of CD8+ T cells sorted from PBMCs, obtained 5 days after vaccination. This sequence was found in a man in his fifties who received an inactivated influenza vaccine. The chain couples TRBV4-2 to TRBJ2-2; 8 positions agree with TRBD1. The CDR3 DNA reads TGTGCCAGCAGCCCTTGGACAGGGATCGACACCGGGGAGCTGTTTTTT. It translates to CASSPWTGIDTGELFF.